The subject of this entry is one T cell receptor beta chain. Its target is unknown. The entry originates in a study of cytomegalovirus exposure and HLA in healthy donors. This PCR relied on a set of 60 Vbeta primers and 13 Jbeta primers. TCRdb's copy holds only in-frame clones and misses some; the assay was immunoSEQ multiplex PCR. The table for this sample gives 63,000 or so clones. Study conclusions and caveats: A later analysis showed TCR association rates differing by HLA locus, peaking at DRB1 and lowest at HLA-C. A later analysis found common viral pathogens apparently linked to several of the most significant clusters.

Sequenced: PBMCs. This TCR came from a boy aged 10-17 years in good health and CMV-seronegative.

CDR3 coding DNA: TGTGCCAGCAGTGTTTGGACAGGGCAGTTCTTC. Its protein product is CASSVWTGQFF. The V call is TRBV2, the J call TRBJ2-1; 7 positions match TRBD1. The CDR3 has 11 residues. Germline lookup yields CDR1 SNHLY and CDR2 FYNNEI. J gave up 12 bases and V 4 bases, and 3 bases lay outside the gene matches.